A single sample gave rise to the 10 T cell receptor beta chains below, sequenced in a study of cytomegalovirus exposure and HLA in healthy donors. Both 60 Vbeta primers and 13 Jbeta primers went into the PCR. The repertoire was sequenced with immunoSEQ multiplex PCR; TCRdb's copy has only in-frame clones and lacks some. Found here are roughly 160,000 clones, 75% to 85% of them singletons; the top ten hold approximately 13%. The sequenced sample consisted of PBMCs. The origin of the receptors is a woman aged 50 to 60 in good health and CMV-seronegative.

This clone showed up just once. This chain joins TRBV18 and TRBJ2-7; 10 nucleotides line up with TRBD1. The trim removed 5 bases at V and 2 bases at J, leaving 9 bases unmatched. The CDR3 loop spans 16 amino acids. The germline V gene encodes CDR1 KGHSH and CDR2 LQKENI. In DNA, the CDR3 is TGTGCCAGCTCAAGGAGGGGGGGACAGGGGACCTACGAGCAGTACTTC. Translated: CASSRRGGQGTYEQYF.

The chain joins TRBV5-5 to TRBJ1-5; 8 positions agree with TRBD1. The germline V gene encodes CDR1 SGHKS and CDR2 YYEKEE (reference sequence). With 2 bases clipped from V and 5 bases from J, the junction kept 3 bases outside the gene matches. The CDR3 covers 14 residues. CDR3 amino acids: CASSLLTGDQPQHF. The DNA for the CDR3 is TGTGCCAGCAGCTTACTGACAGGGGATCAGCCCCAGCATTTT.

This chain joins TRBV7-2 and TRBJ1-2; no definite D call. Trimming cost V 1 base and J 2 bases, with 5 bases left between them. The CDR3 consists of 13 residues. Germline V gives CDR1 SGHTA, CDR2 FQGNSA. The CDR3 here is CASSLVINYGYTF. In DNA, the CDR3 is TGTGCCAGCAGCTTAGTTATCAACTATGGCTACACCTTC.

The V call is TRBV7-2, the J call TRBJ2-7, with TRBD2 matching 7 bases. V shed 6 bases, J shed 3 bases, and the junction held 11 bases outside the gene matches. The CDR3 length is 15 residues. Per the germline V gene, CDR1 is SGHTA and CDR2 is FQGNSA. The CDR3 sequence: CASSLSLGGGYEQYF. CDR3 in DNA: TGTGCCAGCAGTCTATCTCTGGGGGGGGGCTACGAGCAGTACTTC.

A single count supports this clone. The chain has TRBV9 and TRBJ2-1; D is ambiguous. Germline values: CDR1 SGDLS, CDR2 YYNGEE. CDR3 length: 15 amino acids. V shed 0 bases and J shed 0 bases, with 7 bases lying between them. The CDR3 nucleotides are TGTGCCAGCAGCGTAGCCTTGAGCTCCTACAATGAGCAGTTCTTC. Translating it yields CASSVALSSYNEQFF.

In its sample, this clone was seen once. The V call is TRBV9, the J call TRBJ2-3; a possible D gene is TRBD2 (5 bases). The CDR3 length is 15 residues. Germline assignment: CDR1 SGDLS and CDR2 YYNGEE. The V gene lost 0 bases and the J gene lost 6 bases, with 14 bases spanning the gap. The CDR3 spells CASSVEGLPPDTQYF. The DNA for the CDR3 is TGTGCCAGCAGCGTAGAAGGACTTCCCCCGGATACGCAGTATTTT.

The chain links TRBV5-4 to TRBJ2-1, with D perhaps matching TRBD1 (6 bases). CDR1 is SGHNT and CDR2 is YYREEE in the germline V gene (reference sequence). The CDR3 extends over 13 amino acids. The germline V and J ends were trimmed by 7 bases and 10 bases, with 18 bases remaining between them. The CDR3 loop reads CASANLWGHEQFF. The DNA for the CDR3 is TGTGCCAGCGCTAACCTGTGGGGACACGAGCAGTTCTTC. Full variable domain (outside the CDR3, taken from reference TRBV5-4 and TRBJ2-1): ETGVTQSPTHLIKTRGQQVTLRCSSQSGHNTVSWYQQALGQGPQFIFQYYREEENGRGNFPPRFSGLQFPNYSSELNVNALELDDSALYLCASANLWGHEQFFGPGTRLTVL.

A few counts support this clone. This chain links TRBV20-1 with TRBJ1-2; D perhaps matches TRBD1 (5 bases). The CDR3 runs 11 residues. The germline V and J ends were trimmed by 7 bases and 4 bases, with 10 bases remaining between them. Germline CDR1 DFQATT, CDR2 SNEGSKA (reference sequence). CDR3 protein: CSVRGGYGYTF. The CDR3 bases are TGCAGTGTTCGCGGGGGCTATGGCTACACCTTC.

V is TRBV11-2 and J is TRBJ2-1; maybe TRBD2 (6 bases). CDR3 size: 12 residues. The V end was cut by 5 bases, the J end by 12 bases, with 14 bases between. The germline V gene encodes CDR1 SGHAT and CDR2 FQNNGV. The DNA for the CDR3 is TGTGCCAGCAGCCCCCTCCAGACTAGGCAGTTCTTC. Translated: CASSPLQTRQFF.

The J gene is TRBJ1-6, the V gene TRBV29-1, with 8 bases that match TRBD1. Germline V gives CDR1 SQVTM, CDR2 ANQGSEA. The CDR3 totals 12 residues. Unmatched junction bases numbered 1, after V lost 7 bases and J lost 5 bases. CDR3 bases: TGCAGCGCACAGGGGGATAATTCACCCCTCCACTTT. This codes for CSAQGDNSPLHF.